This paragraph reports one T cell receptor beta chain. Its antigen is still unknown. The data belong to a study of cytomegalovirus exposure and HLA in healthy donors. Whole-study results and caveats: According to reports, the classifier identified cytomegalovirus status with high specificity and sensitivity. In vitro checks showed that a few CMV-associated chains really do target CMV antigens. Associated with cytomegalovirus, according to the listing, were 170 or so TCR beta chains.

The table came from immunoSEQ multiplex PCR; TCRdb's copy has only in-frame clones and leaves some out. The sample records about 260,000 clones, around 90% being singletons. J lost 0 bases, V lost 5 bases, and 3 bases had no gene match. The CDR3 has 14 amino acids. The V gene's germline CDR1 is SGHNT and CDR2 YENEEA. The receptor was isolated from a woman younger than 45 in good health and CMV-seronegative. The V call is TRBV11-3, the J call TRBJ1-1; 7 bases fit TRBD1. The sequencing input was PBMCs. The CDR3 nucleotides read TGTGCCAGCAGCCCCGGACAGGTGAACACTGAAGCTTTCTTT. Protein sequence: CASSPGQVNTEAFF.